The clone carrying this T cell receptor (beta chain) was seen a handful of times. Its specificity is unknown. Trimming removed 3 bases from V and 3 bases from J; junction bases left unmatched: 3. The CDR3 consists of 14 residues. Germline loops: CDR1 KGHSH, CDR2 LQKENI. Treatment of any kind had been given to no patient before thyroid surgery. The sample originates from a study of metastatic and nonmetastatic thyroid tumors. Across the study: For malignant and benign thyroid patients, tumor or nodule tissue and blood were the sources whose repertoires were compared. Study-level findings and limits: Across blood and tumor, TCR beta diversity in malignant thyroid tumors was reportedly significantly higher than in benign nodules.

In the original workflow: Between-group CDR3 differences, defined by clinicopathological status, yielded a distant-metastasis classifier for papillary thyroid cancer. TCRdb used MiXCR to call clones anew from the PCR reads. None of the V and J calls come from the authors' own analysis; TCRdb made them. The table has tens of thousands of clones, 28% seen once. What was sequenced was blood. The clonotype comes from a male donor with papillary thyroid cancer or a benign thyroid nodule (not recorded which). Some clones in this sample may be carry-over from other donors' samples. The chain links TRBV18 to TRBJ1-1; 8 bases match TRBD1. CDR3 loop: CASSPQGADTEAFF. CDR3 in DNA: TGTGCCAGCTCACCGCAGGGGGCTGACACTGAAGCTTTCTTT.